Sequencing of this T cell receptor beta chain was carried out in a study of blood T cells in healthy people across ages. Sample-barcoded 5' priming and a J-beta primer mix drove a second PCR of about 6 to 11 cycles. TCRdb independently ran MiXCR on the 5' RACE reads; one entry per CDR3 protein. Of 700,000 to 950,000 distinct CDR3 sequences listed, 43% are singletons. Samples each had at least 5 micrograms of total RNA extracted. Regarding this clonotype: A single base separates this from a much larger clone, so it may be a read error.

This TCR derives from a woman aged 60-75 years in good health. The sample comprised blood.

The CDR3 bases are TGTGCCAGCAGCGCCAGACTAGGTGGTGATGAGCAGTTCTTC. This encodes CASSARLGGDEQFF. V is TRBV7-2 and J is TRBJ2-1, with D possibly being TRBD2 (6 bases). Trimming left V 5 bases short and J 8 bases short, with 16 bases between. Germline CDR1 SGHTA, CDR2 FQGNSA. The CDR3 has 14 residues. Full variable domain (rest looked up from reference TRBV7-2 and TRBJ2-1): GAGVSQSPSNKVTEKGKDVELRCDPISGHTALYWYRQSLGQGLEFLIYFQGNSAPDKSGLPSDRFSAERTGGSVSTLTIQRTQQEDSAVYLCASSARLGGDEQFFGPGTRLTVL.